This T cell receptor beta chain stems from a study of cytomegalovirus exposure and HLA in healthy donors (dated by TCRdb to between 2016 and 2019). About the study as a whole: According to an earlier analysis of a few hundred of the donors, about 190 million T cells yielded some 120 million unique TCR beta sequences and 276 Gb of sequence data. Among about 410 genotyped donors of the cohort, an average of about 240,000 unique TCR beta nucleotide sequences was sequenced per donor, of which about 18% were non-productive. All discovery cohort repertoires had been generated using a single sequencing platform. To predict cytomegalovirus infection status, the study brought together high-throughput TCR immunosequencing, statistical association of individual TCRs with disease status, and machine learning. Besides the first cohort of 666 subjects, a separate validation cohort made up of over a hundred different subjects was used. Because of strong linkage in the cohort, 5 or 6 DR-DQ haplotypes were treated as single units for association and clustering. To decide whether each TCR beta V gene segment behaved as functional or pseudogenic, an earlier analysis of fewer than 750 of the donors relied on high-throughput TCR beta sequencing. A later analysis re-analyzed previously published TCR beta repertoires from approximately 670 donors and added high-resolution HLA genotyping to study TCR occurrence patterns. In the later analysis, no new phenotypic data were used to find candidate immune exposures; instead, reliance was placed on TCR beta sequences and their occurrence across donors. HLA typing covered class I and class II loci at four-digit resolution. An early release covering approximately 600 HLA-typed donors comprised about 300 gigabases of sequencing data and 85 million or so unique TCR sequences. The study aimed to test whether signatures of past pathogen exposure could be identified by cataloging public T cell receptors. Of the approximately 370 genotyped donors, 75% to 85% were placed in the genetic ancestry cluster associated with self-reported Caucasian donors. The study profiled the T cell repertoires of under 700 subjects by immunosequencing and related them to cytomegalovirus serostatus. Donor age, sex, ethnicity and CMV serostatus were compiled alongside the repertoire data. A later genetic analysis used genome-wide SNP genotypes for about 60% of the 666 donors, treating that subset as a discovery cohort. The number of donors typed differed by locus, with 629-630 for A, B, C, DRB1 and DQB1, roughly 520 for DQA1, 600 to 610 for DPA1, and 472 for DPB1.

Study-wide findings and limitations: In vitro tests confirmed that a few of the cytomegalovirus-associated TCR beta chains recognize cytomegalovirus antigens. The classifier was reported to diagnose cytomegalovirus status with high specificity and sensitivity in both the original and validation cohorts. Because counts were too low, about 18 rarely observed V segments, including chromosome 9 orphons, were left out of the earlier analysis of a few hundred of the donors. In a later analysis, HLA-associated TCR beta chains were found to be more clonally expanded and to have lower generation probabilities than equally common non-associated chains. According to a later genetic analysis, donors in an Asian-associated ancestry cluster had fewer N-insertions in productive TCRs than the approximately 650-donor mean. An association between a missense DCLRE1C variant and V-gene and J-gene trimming of TCR beta chains was found in a later genetic analysis and replicated in an independent cohort. Linkage disequilibrium might explain the correlated functional status among segregating V segments, but an unknown experimental factor could not be excluded. A later analysis associated 17,000 or so TCR beta sequences with specific HLA alleles at a false discovery rate of 0.05. The only immune exposure information available for the cohort was CMV serostatus. A further reported finding was that TCR beta sequences accurately predicted the HLA-A and HLA-B alleles for most subjects in the first cohort. While some public TCRs were present in many individuals, most TCR sequences turned up only very rarely across donors. Several of the top co-occurrence clusters appeared to be linked to parvovirus B19, influenza, CMV and Epstein-Barr virus, according to a later analysis. When HLA alleles, especially DR and DQ, strongly co-occurred, TCR associations were difficult to assign to individual alleles. Because HLA typing was missing for some donors at each locus, association tests included only the typed subset. In this cohort, only TCR beta chains were sequenced, and detectable features were limited by the absence of alpha or paired-chain data. According to a later analysis, TCR association rates differed among HLA loci, with DRB1 alleles showing the most associated TCRs and HLA-C alleles showing the fewest. Some IMGT-functional V segments, including TRBV6-2 and TRBV6-3, could not be told apart with the 87-base-pair reads, so those segments were excluded. A total of 164 TCR beta chains were listed by the study as associated with cytomegalovirus. Presence/absence analyses assumed roughly uniform sequencing depth across donors, an assumption that may not hold. A later analysis found that most CMV-associated TCR beta chains appeared HLA-restricted, with HLA associations seemingly driven largely by CMV exposure. The sequencing pipeline was judged likely to have produced a cluster of highly shared sequence variants as a technical artifact. It was suggested by the authors that the approach could potentially be generalized to other disease states and immunological phenotypes. In an earlier analysis of roughly 560 of the donors, most TCR beta V segments were observed in productive rearrangements about 87% or about 30% of the time, broadly matching IMGT annotations.

Receptor amplification or capture employed the immunoSEQ multiplex PCR assay. A mixture of 60 forward primers for TCR Vbeta segments and 13 reverse primers for TCR Jbeta segments was used in the multiplex PCR. A multiplex PCR assay on genomic DNA amplified the CDR3 region of rearranged TCR beta genes. The amplified TCR beta libraries were sequenced on the Illumina HiSeq System as 87-base-pair reads. Concerning the study's data processing: A later analysis counted about 80 million unique TCR beta chains across the 650 to 800 repertoires, and around 12 million of these chains were shared by at least two donors. To remove PCR and sequencing errors, raw reads were error-corrected and collapsed into unique sequences using a nearest-neighbor algorithm that merged closely related sequences. CDR3 sequences were aligned to IMGT reference sequences to assign V, D and J gene segments. For a sequence to be retained, at least a six-nucleotide match to both a V gene segment and a J gene segment was required. A rearrangement was called productive if the CDR3 had no stop codons and remained in frame with V and J, and every other rearrangement was called non-productive. Following IMGT convention, CDR3 was defined as the stretch from the second conserved V-encoded cysteine to the conserved J-encoded phenylalanine. The earlier analysis of more than 450 of the donors excluded sequences that lacked an unambiguous match to a single V gene segment. In an earlier analysis of approximately 500 of the donors, a V segment was called functional when productive rearrangements were above 56.7%, and segregating when the standard deviation between donors exceeded 5%. A statistical classification framework was built for diagnosing cytomegalovirus status from the catalog of TCR beta chain sequences. In a later analysis, TCR nucleotide sequences were compared against IMGT/GENE-DB human TR gene sequences so that V and J genes could be assigned. Using the TCRdist pipeline, a later analysis assigned CDR3 sequences along with most-parsimonious VDJ recombination scenarios. In a later analysis, each TCR beta chain was defined by its CDR3 amino acid sequence together with its V-gene family, and reads lacking a unique V-gene family were excluded. A later analysis removed several hundred highly shared, low-generation-probability nucleotide sequences to deal with suspected cross-contamination and a sequencing artifact. In a later analysis, a clonal expansion index for each public chain was calculated from normalized within-repertoire ranks of inferred template counts. In a later analysis, generation probabilities were computed using a VDJ recombination model fitted to out-of-frame rearrangements, and the results were checked against IGoR. In a later analysis, TCR-TCR, TCR-HLA and TCR-CMV co-occurrence was scored with hypergeometric tests, and a repertoire-size bias correction was applied to TCR pairs. A later analysis estimated false discovery rates by permuting HLA or CMV assignments 20 times. In a later analysis, co-occurring TCRs were grouped using DBSCAN, with TCRdist sequence similarity added in when clustering inside HLA-allele-positive subsets. Repertoires with fewer than 30,000 or more than 120,000 public chains, plus five repertoires with anomalous nucleotide sharing, were excluded from co-occurrence clustering. Held by TCRdb, this immuneACCESS table contains in-frame sequences only and omits some clones. Under half of the omission traces to an unresolved V gene where checked; the cause of the rest is unknown. V and J calls and clone size are copied from that table; D and trimming were computed from the DNA. The sample table records 100,000 to 150,000 clones; around 85% of these occur just once. The ten largest clones add up to more than 1.5% of the sample.

To note about this clone: Its target antigen remains unknown. No quality values exist for individual bases; no much larger clone is one base distant.

The cohort comprised 670 or so healthy bone marrow donors. Cohort members were all nominally healthy when sampled, although unrecorded immune exposures were likely present. The donor was CMV seronegative and belonged to the group of 352 seronegative cohort members. A peripheral blood sample was provided by each donor, and peripheral blood mononuclear cells were used for TCR beta sequencing. The Qiagen DNeasy Blood Extraction Kit was used to extract genomic DNA from the blood cell samples. The germline V gene (reference sequence) supplies CDR1 SGHNT and CDR2 YYREEE. Ends trimmed: V by 3 bases, J by 3 bases; bases unmatched to a gene: 3. The CDR3, from cysteine to phenylalanine, totals 13 residues. CDR3 DNA is the only sequence kept; it has 39 bases, read in frame from the first base.

The chain is made from TRBV5-4 and TRBJ2-7; 7 of the junction bases match TRBD1. This clonotype was obtained from a boy aged 5 to 17 in good health and CMV-seronegative. The sample was PBMCs. The CDR3 reads as follows: CASSYRGSYEQYF. The base sequence is TGTGCCAGCAGCTACAGGGGTAGCTACGAGCAGTACTTC. The CDR3, completed at both ends by the reference TRBV5-4 and TRBJ2-7 genes, gives the full variable domain ETGVTQSPTHLIKTRGQQVTLRCSSQSGHNTVSWYQQALGQGPQFIFQYYREEENGRGNFPPRFSGLQFPNYSSELNVNALELDDSALYLCASSYRGSYEQYFGPGTRLTVT.